These 18 T cell receptor beta chains originate from one sample sequenced in a study of blood T cell repertoires in COVID-19. Only in-frame clones appear in the TCRdb table, and some are missing; sequencing was by immunoSEQ multiplex PCR. The data contain approximately 65,000 clones, around 80% of them singletons. The sequenced sample was peripheral blood. The receptors were gathered from a man aged 80 or over with acute or convalescent COVID-19.

The chain employs TRBV2 and TRBJ1-4; D might be TRBD1 (5 bases). From germline, CDR1 is SNHLY and CDR2 FYNNEI. This CDR3 has 14 amino acids. Deletions cut 2 bases from V and 7 bases from J, with 11 bases between. The CDR3 nucleotides read TGTGCCAGCAGTGAATCCGCAGGGCCTGAAAAACTGTTTTTT. Its protein product is CASSESAGPEKLFF.

J is TRBJ2-4 and V is TRBV28; tentatively, D is TRBD1 (7 bases). CDR1 and CDR2 (germline): MDHEN, SYDVKM. The CDR3 spans 15 residues. Trimming took off 5 bases at V and 6 bases at J, with 17 bases between the two ends. CDR3 amino acids: CASSTYRGGINIQYF. CDR3 DNA: TGTGCCAGCAGTACCTACAGGGGAGGTATAAACATTCAGTACTTC.

Details on this clone: One end of the junction fails to match germline, which may point to a read error. This rearrangement joins TRBV5-1 to TRBJ2-3, with 14 bases matching TRBD2. Germline CDR1 and CDR2: SGHRS and YFSETQ. The CDR3 totals 17 residues. The CDR3 DNA is TGCGCCAGCAGCTTGACGACTAGCGGGAGGGGCACAAATACGCAGTATTTT. It codes for CASSLTTSGRGTNTQYF.

This chain links TRBV15 with TRBJ2-1; 7 nucleotides align to TRBD2. The CDR3 totals 14 residues. Per the germline V gene, CDR1 is LNHNV and CDR2 is YYDKDF (reference sequence). Unmatched junction bases numbered 3, after V lost 1 base and J lost 6 bases. CDR3 DNA: TGTGCCACCAGCAGAGCGGCGGGAGTCAATGAGCAGTTCTTC. It is translated as CATSRAAGVNEQFF. Looking up the rest from reference TRBV15 and TRBJ2-1 gives the full variable domain: DAMVIQNPRYQVTQFGKPVTLSCSQTLNHNVMYWYQQKSSQAPKLLFHYYDKDFNNEADTPDNFQSRRPNTSFCFLDIRSPGLGDTAMYLCATSRAAGVNEQFFGPGTRLTVL.

This chain joins TRBV5-4 and TRBJ1-1; no clear D. The CDR3 sequence is 13 residues long. V was pared by 4 bases and J by 4 bases, with 11 bases between. Per germline, CDR1 SGHNT and CDR2 YYREEE (reference sequence). This chain's CDR3 is CASSPGGSTEAFF. In nucleotides, the CDR3 is TGTGCCAGCAGCCCCGGAGGGTCCACTGAAGCTTTCTTT. Variable domain in full (rest from reference TRBV5-4 and TRBJ1-1): ETGVTQSPTHLIKTRGQQVTLRCSSQSGHNTVSWYQQALGQGPQFIFQYYREEENGRGNFPPRFSGLQFPNYSSELNVNALELDDSALYLCASSPGGSTEAFFGQGTRLTVV.

The chain couples TRBV5-1 to TRBJ1-4, with 7 bases identical to TRBD1. Trimming at V came to 4 bases and at J to 2 bases, leaving 5 bases not matched to a gene. The CDR3 loop spans 15 amino acids. The germline CDR1 and CDR2 sequences are SGHRS and YFSETQ. The CDR3 region has the DNA TGCGCCAGCAGCCTCTTGACAGGGACTAATGAAAAACTGTTTTTT. Its translation: CASSLLTGTNEKLFF.

To note about this clone: An end of the junction differs from the germline gene, which may be a read error. The chain couples TRBV20-1 to TRBJ1-1, with no clear D. The CDR3 spans 8 residues. From germline, CDR1 is DFQATT and CDR2 SNEGSKA (reference sequence). For the CDR3, the DNA is TGCAGTGCGACTCTTATCCCCTTT. Translating gives CSATLIPF.

The V call is TRBV18, the J call TRBJ2-1, with a weak D call TRBD1 (5 bases). V lost 2 bases and J 1 base, leaving 9 bases between the germline ends. CDR1 is KGHSH, CDR2 LQKENI, per germline. The CDR3 spans 15 residues. The DNA for the CDR3 is TGTGCCAGCTCACCAGAACAGGCGTCCTACAATGAGCAGTTCTTC. It is translated as CASSPEQASYNEQFF.

The rearrangement uses TRBV29-1 and TRBJ2-7, with 8 bases aligning to TRBD1. V dropped 5 bases and J dropped 6; count of bases not matched to a gene: 12. The CDR3 consists of 14 residues. Germline assignment: CDR1 SQVTM and CDR2 ANQGSEA. CDR3 DNA sequence: TGCAGCGTTTACCAGAGTGGCAGGGGGCTCGAGCAGTACTTC. It codes for CSVYQSGRGLEQYF.

The chain employs TRBV29-1 and TRBJ1-1; 7 bases match TRBD1. The CDR3 is made up of 13 amino acids. CDR1 and CDR2 from the germline V gene are SQVTM and ANQGSEA. J was trimmed by 0 bases and V by 7 bases; bases with no gene match: 5. CDR3 sequence reads: CSGKGQLNTEAFF. CDR3 nucleotides: TGCAGCGGGAAGGGACAGTTGAACACTGAAGCTTTCTTT.

The chain is built from TRBV11-2 and TRBJ2-7; D is ambiguous. The germline V gene encodes CDR1 SGHAT and CDR2 FQNNGV. The length of the CDR3 is 14 residues. The germline V and J ends were trimmed by 4 bases and 5 bases, with 15 bases remaining between them. The CDR3 loop reads CASSSLVRVHEQYF. CDR3 DNA: TGTGCCAGCAGCTCCTTGGTTCGGGTCCACGAGCAGTACTTC.

CDR3 protein: CASSSGTGGAGELFF. The CDR3 DNA sequence: TGCGCCAGCAGCTCCGGGACAGGGGGGGCCGGGGAGCTGTTTTTT. This chain uses TRBV5-1 with TRBJ2-2, with 11 bases matching TRBD1. This CDR3 is 15 amino acids long. The germline V gene encodes CDR1 SGHRS and CDR2 YFSETQ. The trim removed 3 bases at V and 6 bases at J, leaving 4 bases unmatched.

Comment on this clone: An end of the junction does not agree with germline; a read error may underlie this. The chain is built from TRBV6-2 or TRBV6-3 and TRBJ1-2; D uncertain. This CDR3 has 11 residues. From germline, CDR1 is MNHEY and CDR2 SVGEGT. Here the CDR3 DNA reads TGTGCCAGCAGTAACTCAGCCGGCTACACCTTC. Translating it yields CASSNSAGYTF.

The chain is built from TRBV7-2 and TRBJ2-7; TRBD2 matches at 12 bases. The CDR3 extends over 15 amino acids. Germline lookup yields CDR1 SGHTA and CDR2 FQGNSA. After removal of 0 bases from V and 3 bases from J, the junction contained 0 bases not matched to a gene. The CDR3 is CASSLATSGSYEQYF. The CDR3 region has the DNA TGTGCCAGCAGCTTAGCGACTAGCGGGAGCTACGAGCAGTACTTC.

CDR3: CASSINTGGFDEQYF. The CDR3 DNA reads as TGTGCCAGTAGTATTAATACAGGGGGTTTCGACGAGCAGTACTTC. The gene calls are TRBV19 and TRBJ2-7; 8 bases match TRBD1. V lost 3 bases, J lost 5 bases, and 9 bases stayed unmatched. The CDR3 runs 15 residues. Germline V gene data show CDR1 as LNHDA and CDR2 as SQIVND (reference sequence).

This rearrangement joins TRBV5-1 to TRBJ2-2; 7 nucleotides align to TRBD1. The V gene end was trimmed by 2 bases and the J gene end by 3 bases; junction bases not matched to a gene: 4. The CDR3 sequence is 15 residues long. Germline CDR1 is SGHRS and CDR2 is YFSETQ. The CDR3 here is CASSFWQGDTGELFF. The CDR3 DNA follows: TGCGCCAGCAGCTTCTGGCAGGGGGACACCGGGGAGCTGTTTTTT.

In this sample, this clone turned up a few times. This chain joins TRBV2 and TRBJ2-3, with D perhaps TRBD1 (7 bases). The CDR3 is 15 amino acids. The germline CDR1 and CDR2 sequences are SNHLY and FYNNEI. Trimming removed 4 bases from V and 4 bases from J, with 15 bases in between. CDR3 in amino acids: CASSVRGRGADTQYF. The CDR3 DNA reads as TGTGCCAGCAGTGTAAGGGGGCGCGGGGCAGATACGCAGTATTTT. The variable domain in full, completed from reference TRBV2 and TRBJ2-3, reads EPEVTQTPSHQVTQMGQEVILRCVPISNHLYFYWYRQILGQKVEFLVSFYNNEISEKSEIFDDQFSVERPDGSNFTLKIRSTKLEDSAMYFCASSVRGRGADTQYFGPGTRLTVL.

This chain joins TRBV7-3 and TRBJ2-7; 10 positions match TRBD2. CDR1 is SGHTA and CDR2 is FQGTGA in the germline V gene. There are 14 residues in the CDR3. Trimming took 5 bases from V and 7 from J; bases not matched to a gene: 8. CDR3 nucleotides: TGTGCCAGCAGCACCCTAGCGGGAGCGGAAGAGCAGTACTTC. Residues: CASSTLAGAEEQYF.